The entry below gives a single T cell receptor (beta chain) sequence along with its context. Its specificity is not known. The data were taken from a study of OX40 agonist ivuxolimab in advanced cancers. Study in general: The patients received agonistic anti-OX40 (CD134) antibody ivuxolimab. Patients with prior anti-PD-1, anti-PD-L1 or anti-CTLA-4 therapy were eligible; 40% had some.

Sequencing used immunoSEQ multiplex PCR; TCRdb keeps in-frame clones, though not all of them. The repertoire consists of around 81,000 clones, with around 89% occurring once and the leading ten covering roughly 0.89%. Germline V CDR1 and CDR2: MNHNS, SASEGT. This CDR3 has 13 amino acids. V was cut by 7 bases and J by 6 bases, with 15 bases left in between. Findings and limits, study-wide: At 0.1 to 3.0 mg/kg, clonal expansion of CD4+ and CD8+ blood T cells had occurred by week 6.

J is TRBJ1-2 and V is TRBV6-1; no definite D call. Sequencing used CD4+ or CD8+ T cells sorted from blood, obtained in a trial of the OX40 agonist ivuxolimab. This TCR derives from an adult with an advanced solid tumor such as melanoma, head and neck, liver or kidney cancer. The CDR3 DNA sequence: TGTGCCAGCACCCCCATTGGGGAGGATGGCTACACCTTC. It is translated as CASTPIGEDGYTF.